The 24 T cell receptor beta chains in this list originate from one sample, sequenced in a study of blood T cells in healthy people across ages. The authors ran a second PCR of about 6 to 11 cycles using a sample-barcoded 5' primer and a J-beta primer mix. TCRdb reprocessed the 5' RACE reads with MiXCR, giving one entry per CDR3 protein. The sample carries around 500,000 distinct CDR3 sequences, 47% recorded once. The sequencing input was blood. The receptor set was obtained from an elderly man in good health.

This clonotype was counted many times. The chain recombines TRBV27 with TRBJ1-6; no firm D call. The CDR3 runs 12 residues. With 6 bases removed from V and 7 bases from J, the gap between germline ends came to 7 bases. Per germline, CDR1 MNHEY and CDR2 SMNVEV (reference sequence). CDR3 region: CASRDPNSPLHF. The CDR3 DNA follows: TGTGCCAGCAGGGACCCGAATTCACCCCTCCACTTT.

There are a few counts of this clonotype. Being one base from a much bigger clone, this may be a read error. The chain has TRBV6-5 and TRBJ2-3, with a tentative D call TRBD1 (5 bases). V gave up 5 bases and J gave up 6 bases, with 15 bases separating them. The CDR3 totals 14 residues. Per germline, CDR1 MNHEY and CDR2 SVGAGI. The CDR3 coding sequence is TGTGCCAGCAGTGTGGACACGCTGCTCGATACGCAGTATTTT. Translated: CASSVDTLLDTQYF.

A few counts support this clonotype. This chain links TRBV28 with TRBJ2-5; possible D gene TRBD1, 6 bases. The CDR3 length is 15 residues. Germline loops: CDR1 MDHEN, CDR2 SYDVKM. Trimming stripped 1 base from V and 7 bases from J, with 16 bases between. CDR3 bases: TGTGCCAGCAGTTTATCTCCTACAGGGATGGGGACCCAGTACTTC. It encodes CASSLSPTGMGTQYF.

This clonotype was observed a handful of times. V gene TRBV7-9 combines with J gene TRBJ2-5; 11 bases map to TRBD2. V was clipped by 4 bases and J by 5 bases; unmatched bases: 6. CDR3 length: 15 residues. CDR1 and CDR2 (germline): SEHNR, FQNEAQ (reference sequence). CDR3 protein: CASSSPTSGGETQYF. CDR3 nucleotides: TGTGCCAGCAGCTCCCCTACTAGCGGGGGTGAGACCCAGTACTTC.

This clonotype has ten or more counts. This chain uses TRBV6-5 with TRBJ2-1; D possibly corresponds to TRBD2 (5 bases). V shed 6 bases and J shed 0 bases, with 12 bases lying between them. CDR1 is MNHEY and CDR2 is SVGAGI in the germline V gene. The CDR3 runs 15 residues. The CDR3 spells CASSRSTSSYNEQFF. CDR3 DNA sequence: TGTGCCAGCAGCCGAAGTACTAGCTCCTACAATGAGCAGTTCTTC.

This clonotype was picked up many times. The rearrangement joins TRBV6-6 to TRBJ2-5, with TRBD2 matching 11 bases. The V gene's germline CDR1 is MNHNY and CDR2 SVGAGI (reference sequence). With V trimmed by 4 bases and J by 5 bases, 6 bases remained unmatched. The CDR3 is 15 residues long. CDR3 protein: CASSFPTSGVETQYF. The CDR3 coding sequence is TGTGCCAGCAGTTTCCCGACTAGCGGGGTGGAGACCCAGTACTTC.

The CDR3 sequence: CATSGMGSSYNEQFF. DNA of the CDR3: TGTGCCACCAGCGGGATGGGTAGCTCCTACAATGAGCAGTTCTTC. The rearrangement joins TRBV10-3 to TRBJ2-1; TRBD2 matches 7 bases. CDR1 and CDR2 (germline): ENHRY, SYGVKD. The CDR3 contains 15 residues. J lost 0 bases, V lost 10 bases, and 9 bases had no gene match.

Notes on this clonotype: A much larger clone is a single base away; this may be a read error. The V call is TRBV6-6, the J call TRBJ1-1; TRBD1 matches at 7 bases. CDR1 is MNHNY and CDR2 is SVGAGI in the germline V gene (reference sequence). CDR3 length: 14 residues. CDR3 nucleotides: TGTGTCAGCAGACCAACAGGGGTGAACACTGAAGCTTTCTTT. Its protein is CVSRPTGVNTEAFF.

This clonotype has only a few counts. The V gene is TRBV2, the J gene TRBJ1-1; D is perhaps TRBD1 (6 bases). The CDR3 loop spans 14 amino acids. Germline assignment: CDR1 SNHLY and CDR2 FYNNEI. With 6 bases removed from V and 0 bases from J, the gap between germline ends came to 11 bases. The CDR3 region is CASRGQTMNTEAFF. The DNA of the CDR3 is TGTGCCAGCAGAGGACAGACGATGAACACTGAAGCTTTCTTT.

The chain is built from TRBV7-2 and TRBJ1-4; 7 bases are shared with TRBD1. This CDR3 has 14 amino acids. CDR1 is SGHTA, CDR2 FQGNSA, per germline. J was trimmed by 4 bases and V by 5 bases; bases with no gene match: 4. CDR3 in amino acids: CASSQGQNNEKLFF. CDR3 coding DNA: TGTGCCAGCAGCCAGGGACAGAATAATGAAAAACTGTTTTTT.

This rearrangement joins TRBV6-5 to TRBJ2-1; the match to TRBD2 covers 14 bases. The germline CDR1 and CDR2 sequences are MNHEY and SVGAGI. V gave up 4 bases and J gave up 0 bases; unmatched junction bases: 2. The CDR3 sequence is 17 residues long. CDR3 sequence: CASSWGLAGVSYNEQFF. CDR3 DNA: TGTGCCAGCAGTTGGGGACTAGCGGGGGTCTCCTACAATGAGCAGTTCTTC.

This clonotype appeared a few times. For the CDR3, the DNA is TGTGCCAGCAGCTTGGGGCCCATAATTTACAATGAGCAGTTCTTC. Its translation is CASSLGPIIYNEQFF. The chain couples TRBV7-2 to TRBJ2-1; the D gene is possibly TRBD1 (5 bases). Germline CDR1 is SGHTA and CDR2 is FQGNSA. V was trimmed by 3 bases and J by 4 bases, leaving 13 bases between them. This CDR3 contains 15 residues.

The chain joins TRBV5-1 to TRBJ1-3; D gene ambiguous. Trimming removed 4 bases from V and 0 bases from J, with 5 bases in between. The germline V gene encodes CDR1 SGHRS and CDR2 YFSETQ. The CDR3 contains 13 residues. The CDR3 DNA is TGCGCCAGCAGCGTATTCTCTGGAAACACCATATATTTT. Protein sequence: CASSVFSGNTIYF.

The V call is TRBV3-1, the J call TRBJ2-5, with a weak D call TRBD1 (6 bases). Trimming removed 5 bases at V and 1 base at J, with 14 bases between. CDR3 length: 15 residues. Germline V gives CDR1 LGHDT, CDR2 YNNKEL (reference sequence). For the CDR3, the DNA is TGTGCCAGCAGCGACACAGGGAGACGCCAAGAGACCCAGTACTTC. Its translation is CASSDTGRRQETQYF.

The V and J genes are TRBV7-9 and TRBJ1-1; 7 bases line up with TRBD1. This CDR3 has 13 residues. CDR1 and CDR2 from the germline V gene are SEHNR and FQNEAQ (reference sequence). Trimming at V came to 4 bases and at J to 8 bases, leaving 7 bases not matched to a gene. The CDR3 DNA follows: TGTGCCAGCAGCTCATCCGGGACAGCCGAAGCTTTCTTT. Its translation: CASSSSGTAEAFF.

The J gene is TRBJ1-5, the V gene TRBV6-5; 7 bases are a match to TRBD1. Trimming at V came to 6 bases and at J to 9 bases, leaving 11 bases not matched to a gene. The CDR3 has 14 amino acids. Germline V CDR1 and CDR2: MNHEY, SVGAGI. CDR3 amino acids: CASSKWDSEGPQHF. The CDR3 DNA reads as TGTGCCAGCAGCAAATGGGACAGCGAGGGGCCCCAGCATTTT.

The V gene is TRBV6-2 or TRBV6-3, the J gene TRBJ2-7; maybe TRBD2 (6 bases). This CDR3 spans 16 amino acids. Germline CDR1 reads MNHEY; CDR2 reads SVGEGT. The V and J ends lost 6 bases and 1 base respectively, with 19 bases between them. The CDR3 coding sequence is TGTGCCAGCAGCCAGAGGCTCGGGAGCCCTTCCTACGAGCAGTACTTC. Protein product: CASSQRLGSPSYEQYF.

This clonotype has a handful of counts. The V and J genes are TRBV5-5 and TRBJ2-1; possibly TRBD2 for D (5 bases). This CDR3 has 16 amino acids. Trimming removed 0 bases at V and 9 bases at J, with 19 bases between. The germline V gene has CDR1 SGHKS and CDR2 YYEKEE (reference sequence). CDR3 loop: CASSLGTAKRNTEQFF. CDR3 nucleotides: TGTGCCAGCAGCTTGGGGACGGCAAAGCGGAACACTGAGCAGTTCTTC.

V and J are TRBV9 and TRBJ2-3, with a tentative D call TRBD1 (6 bases). The length of the CDR3 is 15 residues. V shed 3 bases and J shed 0 bases, with 11 bases lying between them. Germline CDR1 SGDLS, CDR2 YYNGEE. For the CDR3, the DNA is TGTGCCAGCAGCGACCGGACAGACAGCACAGATACGCAGTATTTT. Its translation: CASSDRTDSTDTQYF.

The chain employs TRBV12-3 or TRBV12-4 and TRBJ2-7; D ambiguous. The CDR3 runs to 14 residues. V lost 5 bases and J 0 bases, leaving 11 bases between the germline ends. CDR3 protein: CASSPTSSSYEQYF. The CDR3 DNA reads TGTGCCAGCAGTCCTACGTCGAGCTCCTACGAGCAGTACTTC.

The chain carries TRBV29-1 and TRBJ1-2; 7 bases match TRBD1. The CDR3 contains 12 residues. J was trimmed by 4 bases and V by 7 bases; bases with no gene match: 6. CDR1 is SQVTM and CDR2 is ANQGSEA in the germline V gene. The CDR3 DNA follows: TGCAGCGACTCCCAGGGGGTCTATGGCTACACCTTC. Translating gives CSDSQGVYGYTF.

This clonotype was counted a single time. The genes are TRBV4-3 and TRBJ1-4, with 7 bases lining up with TRBD1. Looked up from germline, CDR1 is LGHNA and CDR2 is YSLEER. This CDR3 is built from 15 residues. Losses at the gene ends were 4 bases for V and 3 bases for J; bases not matched to a gene: 5. The CDR3 bases are TGCGCCAGCAGCCGAAACAGGGGAGCTAATGAAAAACTGTTTTTT. Amino acid sequence: CASSRNRGANEKLFF.

The V call is TRBV11-2, the J call TRBJ2-7; 8 bases align to TRBD1. Germline CDR1 is SGHAT and CDR2 is FQNNGV. CDR3 length: 16 amino acids. J gave up 4 bases and V 0 bases, and 8 bases lay outside the gene matches. Here the CDR3 reads CASSLDLGQGQYEQYF. The CDR3 bases are TGTGCCAGCAGCTTAGATCTTGGACAGGGACAGTACGAGCAGTACTTC.

The J gene is TRBJ1-2, the V gene TRBV4-1, with TRBD1 matching 7 bases. CDR1 MGHRA and CDR2 YSYEKL come from the germline V gene. With V trimmed by 0 bases and J by 5 bases, 3 bases remained unmatched. The CDR3 is 14 residues long. The CDR3 DNA follows: TGCGCCAGCAGCCAAGAGACAGGGAGGTATGGCTACACCTTC. It translates to CASSQETGRYGYTF.